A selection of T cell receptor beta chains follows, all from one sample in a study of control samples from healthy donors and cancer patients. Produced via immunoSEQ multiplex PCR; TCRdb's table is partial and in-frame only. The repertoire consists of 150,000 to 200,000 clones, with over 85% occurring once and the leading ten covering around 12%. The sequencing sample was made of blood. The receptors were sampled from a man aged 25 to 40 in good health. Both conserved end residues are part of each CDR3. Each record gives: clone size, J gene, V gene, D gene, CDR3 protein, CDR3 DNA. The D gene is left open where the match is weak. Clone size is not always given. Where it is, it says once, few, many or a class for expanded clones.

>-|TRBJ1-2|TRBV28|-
CASSLTGRGGYGYTF
TGTGCCAGCAGTTTAACCGGCCGGGGAGGCTATGGCTACACCTTC
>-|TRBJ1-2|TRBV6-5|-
CASSFGRDNFYGYTF
TGTGCCAGCAGTTTCGGCCGGGACAACTTCTATGGCTACACCTTC
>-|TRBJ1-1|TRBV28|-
CASSLLQGLMGEAFF
TGTGCCAGCAGCCTATTACAGGGACTGATGGGTGAAGCTTTCTTT
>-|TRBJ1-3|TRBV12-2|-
CASRWGSGNTIYF
-
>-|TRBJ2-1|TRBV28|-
CATRAASSSEQFF
TGTGCCACCCGGGCCGCATCCTCGAGTGAGCAGTTCTTC
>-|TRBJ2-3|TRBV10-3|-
CAILRDGHPGDTQYF
TGTGCCATCCTTCGGGACGGACATCCAGGCGATACGCAGTATTTT
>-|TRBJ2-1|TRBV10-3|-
CAISVSTRTNHEQFF
TGTGCCATCAGTGTATCGACTAGGACTAACCATGAGCAGTTCTTC
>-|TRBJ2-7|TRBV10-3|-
CATLGVYEQYF
TGTGCCACCCTAGGAGTCTACGAGCAGTACTTC
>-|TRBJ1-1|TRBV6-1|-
CASSEVYGANTEAFF
TGTGCCAGCAGTGAAGTGTATGGGGCAAACACTGAAGCTTTCTTT
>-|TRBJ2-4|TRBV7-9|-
CASSSGVAKNIQYF
TGTGCCAGCAGCTCGGGGGTAGCCAAAAACATTCAGTACTTC
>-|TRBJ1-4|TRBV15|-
CATSRDAGQANEKLFF
TGTGCCACCAGCAGAGATGCGGGGCAGGCTAATGAAAAACTGTTTTTT
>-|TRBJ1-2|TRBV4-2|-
CASSLSTAALGLGGYTF
TGTGCCAGCAGCCTTTCGACAGCCGCCCTGGGATTAGGGGGCTACACCTTC
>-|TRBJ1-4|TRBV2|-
CASSEGGTSRKEKLFF
TGTGCCAGCAGTGAAGGGGGGACTTCCCGTAAAGAAAAACTGTTTTTT
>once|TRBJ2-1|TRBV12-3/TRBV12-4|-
CASSTPGEQFF
TGTGCCAGCAGCACCCCGGGTGAGCAGTTCTTC
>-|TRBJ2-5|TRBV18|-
CASSLGSPGETQYF
TGTGCCAGCTCACTCGGGTCTCCGGGGGAGACCCAGTACTTC
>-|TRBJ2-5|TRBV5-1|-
CASSLGAGRPRDGTQYF
TGCGCCAGCAGCTTGGGGGCGGGCAGGCCCCGGGATGGGACCCAGTACTTC
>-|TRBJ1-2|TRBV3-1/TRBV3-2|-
CASSRGEGGQDGYGYTF
TGTGCCAGCAGCCGGGGAGAGGGGGGGCAGGATGGTTATGGCTACACCTTC
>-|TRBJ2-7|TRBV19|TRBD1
CASSMRIAGTGPVTTYEQYF
TGTGCCAGTAGTATGCGGATAGCCGGGACAGGGCCCGTCACGACCTACGAGCAGTACTTC
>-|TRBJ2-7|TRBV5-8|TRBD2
CASSLELAGGGEQYF
TGTGCCAGCAGCTTGGAATTAGCGGGAGGGGGGGAGCAGTACTTC
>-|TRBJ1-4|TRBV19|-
CASSIGGEKLFF
TGTGCCAGTAGTATAGGGGGTGAAAAACTGTTTTTT
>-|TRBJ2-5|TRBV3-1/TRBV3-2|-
CASSPGEKETQYF
TGTGCCAGCAGCCCAGGCGAGAAAGAGACCCAGTACTTC
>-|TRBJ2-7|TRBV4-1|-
CASSQDPGSFYEQYF
TGCGCCAGCAGCCAAGATCCCGGGAGTTTCTACGAGCAGTACTTC
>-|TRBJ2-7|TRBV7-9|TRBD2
CASSTGLAAHEQYF
TGTGCCAGCAGCACGGGACTAGCGGCACACGAGCAGTACTTC
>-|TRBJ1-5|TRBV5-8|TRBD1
CASRVPTGNQPQHF
TGTGCCAGCAGAGTCCCGACAGGGAATCAGCCCCAGCATTTT
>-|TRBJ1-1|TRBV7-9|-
CASSLRRATEAFF
TGTGCCAGCAGCCTACGCAGGGCCACTGAAGCTTTCTTT
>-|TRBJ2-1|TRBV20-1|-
CSAIRDEQFF
TGCAGTGCTATTCGGGATGAGCAGTTCTTC
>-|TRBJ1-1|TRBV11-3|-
CASSSIQWAEAFF
TGTGCCAGCAGCTCGATCCAGTGGGCTGAAGCTTTCTTT
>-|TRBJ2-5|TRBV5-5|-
CASSFGGQVLETQYF
TGTGCCAGCAGCTTCGGGGGCCAGGTTCTAGAGACCCAGTACTTC
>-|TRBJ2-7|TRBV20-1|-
CTASQGPYVQYF
TGCACCGCTAGTCAGGGACCCTACGTGCAGTACTTC
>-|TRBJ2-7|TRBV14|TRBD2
CASKSGSSSYEQYF
TGTGCCAGCAAGAGCGGGAGTTCATCCTACGAGCAGTACTTC
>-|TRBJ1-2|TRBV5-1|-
CASSLNRVNYGYTF
TGCGCCAGCAGCTTGAACAGGGTCAACTATGGCTACACCTTC